A selection of T cell receptor beta chains follows, all from one sample in a study of blood T cell repertoires in COVID-19. Profiling relied on immunoSEQ multiplex PCR, and the TCRdb table lists in-frame clones only, not all of them. Counted here are some 80,000 clones, more than 60% occurring once; the ten biggest clones make up about a sixth. Input material: peripheral blood. The receptors here all came from a human donor in a cohort sampled during active COVID-19. Both conserved end residues are part of each CDR3. D genes are given only for firm matches. Size is stated for part of the rows, as once, few or many counts, or as a class when the clone is expanded.

CDR3 DNA,CDR3 protein,clone size,V gene,D gene,CDR3 length,J gene
TGTGCCAGCAGTGATCCGCGGGACAGGGGGTCGGAGACCCAGTACTTC,CASSDPRDRGSETQYF,-,TRBV2,TRBD1,16,TRBJ2-5
TGTGCCACCTCGACAGGGGAATGGGATGAGCAGTTCTTC,CATSTGEWDEQFF,-,TRBV24-1,TRBD1,13,TRBJ2-1
TGTGCCAGCAGCTCAGGGTACACTGAAGCTTTCTTT,CASSSGYTEAFF,-,TRBV5-6,-,12,TRBJ1-1
TGCAGCGTTGAACGTACAGGGTTGGGCTACACCTTC,CSVERTGLGYTF,-,TRBV29-1,-,12,TRBJ1-2
TGTGCCAGCAGTGAGACTAACAATGAGCAGTTCTTC,CASSETNNEQFF,-,TRBV12-3/TRBV12-4,-,12,TRBJ2-1
TGTGCCAGCAGCTTATATGGTAGCACGGCTGAGCAGTTCTTC,CASSLYGSTAEQFF,-,TRBV7-2,-,14,TRBJ2-1
TGTGCCAGCTTTAACTCCGCGGGTGGAAACACCATATATTTT,CASFNSAGGNTIYF,-,TRBV6-6,-,14,TRBJ1-3
TGTGCCAGCAGTATAACACAGGGATATGGTAGAGCGGGGACCCAAGAGACCCAGTACTTC,CASSITQGYGRAGTQETQYF,-,TRBV5-8,-,20,TRBJ2-5
TGTGCCAGCAGTTTGTTCAGAAACTCTGGGGCCAACGTCCTGACTTTC,CASSLFRNSGANVLTF,-,TRBV28,-,16,TRBJ2-6
TGTGCCACCAGTGATGCGACAGCGAACACTGAAGCTTTCTTT,CATSDATANTEAFF,-,TRBV24-1,-,14,TRBJ1-1
TGTGCCATCAGTGAAATGGTAGCCAGGGGGCATGAGGGCATTCAGTACTTC,CAISEMVARGHEGIQYF,-,TRBV10-3,TRBD1,17,TRBJ2-4
TGTGCCAGCAGCGGACAGGGTTTTTCACCCCTCCACTTT,CASSGQGFSPLHF,-,TRBV27,TRBD1,13,TRBJ1-6
TGTGCCAGCAGCGTGGCTAGCGGAGGCTACGAGCAGTACTTC,CASSVASGGYEQYF,-,TRBV9,TRBD2,14,TRBJ2-7
TGCGCCAGCAGACCCGACAGGGGTTGGACCGGGGAGCTGTTTTTT,CASRPDRGWTGELFF,few,TRBV4-3,TRBD1,15,TRBJ2-2
TGTGCCAGCAGCCAGGGCCGGGGGTATGGCTACACCTTC,CASSQGRGYGYTF,few,TRBV6-5,-,13,TRBJ1-2
TGCGCCAGCAGTACCCCAGGGGCTCCAATTTACAATGAGCAGTTCTTC,CASSTPGAPIYNEQFF,-,TRBV10-2,-,16,TRBJ2-1
TGTGCCAGCAGTGAGGGACTAGATTACAATGAGCAGTTCTTC,CASSEGLDYNEQFF,-,TRBV6-4,TRBD2,14,TRBJ2-1
TGTGCCAGCAGTTTAGGCCGGTCAACTGAAGCTTTCTTT,CASSLGRSTEAFF,few,TRBV12-3/TRBV12-4,-,13,TRBJ1-1
TGTGCCAGCAGTTATGGCGGGAGTCGGTTCTTC,CASSYGGSRFF,-,TRBV6-5,TRBD2,11,TRBJ2-1
TGTGCCACAACAAGAGGGACATCATGGGCAGATACGCAGTATTTT,CATTRGTSWADTQYF,once,TRBV19,-,15,TRBJ2-3
TGTGCCAGCAGCTTAGTAGCGGCTAACACAGATACGCAGTATTTT,CASSLVAANTDTQYF,-,TRBV11-2,-,15,TRBJ2-3